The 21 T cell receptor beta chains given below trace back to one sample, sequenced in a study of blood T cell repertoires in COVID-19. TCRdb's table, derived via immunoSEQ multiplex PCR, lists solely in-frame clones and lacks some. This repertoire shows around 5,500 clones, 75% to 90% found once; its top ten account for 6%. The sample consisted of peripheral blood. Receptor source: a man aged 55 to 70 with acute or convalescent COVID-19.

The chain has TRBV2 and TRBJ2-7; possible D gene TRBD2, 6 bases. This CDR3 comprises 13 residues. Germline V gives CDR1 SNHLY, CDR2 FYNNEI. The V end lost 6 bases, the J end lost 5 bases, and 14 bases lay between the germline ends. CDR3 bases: TGTGCCAGCAGCTGGGACTCCCTGAACGAGCAGTACTTC. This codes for CASSWDSLNEQYF.

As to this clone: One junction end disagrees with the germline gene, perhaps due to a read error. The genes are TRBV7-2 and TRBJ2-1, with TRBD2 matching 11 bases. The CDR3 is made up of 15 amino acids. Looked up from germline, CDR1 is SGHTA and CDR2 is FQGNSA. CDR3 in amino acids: CASSLAGGPNNEQFF. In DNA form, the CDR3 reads TGTGCCAGCAGCCTAGCGGGAGGTCCCAACAATGAGCAGTTCTTC.

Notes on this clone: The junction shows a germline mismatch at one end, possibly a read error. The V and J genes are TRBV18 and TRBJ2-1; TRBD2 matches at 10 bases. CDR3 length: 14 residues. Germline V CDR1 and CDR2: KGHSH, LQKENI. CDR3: CASPPLGTSVEQFF. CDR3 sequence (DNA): TGTGCCAGCCCACCTCTAGGGACTAGCGTTGAGCAGTTCTTC.

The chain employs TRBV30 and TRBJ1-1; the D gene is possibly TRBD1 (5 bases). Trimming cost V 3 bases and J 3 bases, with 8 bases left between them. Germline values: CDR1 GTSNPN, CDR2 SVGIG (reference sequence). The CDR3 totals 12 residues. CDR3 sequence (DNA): TGTGCCTGGAGGGGGGGGGACACTGAAGCTTTCTTT. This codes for CAWRGGDTEAFF. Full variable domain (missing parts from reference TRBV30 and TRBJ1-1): SQTIHQWPATLVQPVGSPLSLECTVEGTSNPNLYWYRQAAGRGLQLLFYSVGIGQISSEVPQNLSASRPQDRQFILSSKKLLLSDSGFYLCAWRGGDTEAFFGQGTRLTVV.

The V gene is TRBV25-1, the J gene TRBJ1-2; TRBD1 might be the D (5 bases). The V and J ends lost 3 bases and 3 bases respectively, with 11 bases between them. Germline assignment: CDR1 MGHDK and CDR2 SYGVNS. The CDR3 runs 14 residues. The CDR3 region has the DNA TGTGCCAGCAGTGAGGATCAGGGCGACTATGGCTACACCTTC. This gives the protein CASSEDQGDYGYTF.

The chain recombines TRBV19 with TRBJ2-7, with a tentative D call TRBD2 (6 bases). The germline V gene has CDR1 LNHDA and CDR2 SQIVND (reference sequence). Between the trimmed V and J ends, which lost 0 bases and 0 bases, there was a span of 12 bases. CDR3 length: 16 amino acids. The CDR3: CASSIDDSGSSYEQYF. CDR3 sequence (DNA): TGTGCCAGTAGTATAGATGATAGCGGAAGCTCCTACGAGCAGTACTTC.

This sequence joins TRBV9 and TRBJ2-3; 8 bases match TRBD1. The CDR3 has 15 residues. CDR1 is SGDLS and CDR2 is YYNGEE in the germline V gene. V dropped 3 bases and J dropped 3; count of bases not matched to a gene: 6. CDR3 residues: CASSDSGGWTDTQYF. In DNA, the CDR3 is TGTGCCAGCAGCGATTCAGGGGGCTGGACAGATACGCAGTATTTT.

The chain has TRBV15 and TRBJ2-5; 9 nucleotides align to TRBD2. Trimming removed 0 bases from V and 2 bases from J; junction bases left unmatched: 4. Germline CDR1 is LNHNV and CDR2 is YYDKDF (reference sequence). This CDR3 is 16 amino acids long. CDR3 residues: CATSRDSTSGQETQYF. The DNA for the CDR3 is TGTGCCACCAGCAGAGATTCGACTAGCGGACAAGAGACCCAGTACTTC.

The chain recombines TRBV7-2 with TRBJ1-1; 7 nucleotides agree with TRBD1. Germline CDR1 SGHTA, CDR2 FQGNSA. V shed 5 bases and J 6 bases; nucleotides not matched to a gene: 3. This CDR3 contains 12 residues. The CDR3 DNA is TGTGCCAGCAGCCGGGACAGCCCTGAAGCTTTCTTT. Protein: CASSRDSPEAFF.

CDR3 coding DNA: TGTGCCAGTAGTTCAGGGGGCGATGAGCAGTTCTTC. This translates into CASSSGGDEQFF. The J gene is TRBJ2-1, the V gene TRBV19, with 8 bases matching TRBD1. Germline CDR1 and CDR2: LNHDA and SQIVND (reference sequence). This CDR3 has 12 amino acids. V lost 5 bases, J lost 8 bases, and 2 bases stayed unmatched.

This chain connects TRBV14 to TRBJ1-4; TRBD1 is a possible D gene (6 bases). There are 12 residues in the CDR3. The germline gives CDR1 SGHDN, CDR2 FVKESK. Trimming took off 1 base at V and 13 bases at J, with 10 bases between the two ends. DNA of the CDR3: TGTGCCAGCAGCCAAGTCAGGACAGTACTGTTTTTT. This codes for CASSQVRTVLFF.

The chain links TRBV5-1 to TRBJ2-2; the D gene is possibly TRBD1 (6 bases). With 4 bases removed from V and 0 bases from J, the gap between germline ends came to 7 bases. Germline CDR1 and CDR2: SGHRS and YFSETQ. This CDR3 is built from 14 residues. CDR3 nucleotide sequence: TGCGCCAGCAGCGCAGGGGCGAACACCGGGGAGCTGTTTTTT. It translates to CASSAGANTGELFF.

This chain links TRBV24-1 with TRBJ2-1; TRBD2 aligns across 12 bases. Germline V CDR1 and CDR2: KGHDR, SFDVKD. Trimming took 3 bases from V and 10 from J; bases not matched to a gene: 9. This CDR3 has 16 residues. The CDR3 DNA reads TGTGCCACCAGTGATAGAGGTACTAGCGGGGGGTGGGAGCAGTTCTTC. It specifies CATSDRGTSGGWEQFF.

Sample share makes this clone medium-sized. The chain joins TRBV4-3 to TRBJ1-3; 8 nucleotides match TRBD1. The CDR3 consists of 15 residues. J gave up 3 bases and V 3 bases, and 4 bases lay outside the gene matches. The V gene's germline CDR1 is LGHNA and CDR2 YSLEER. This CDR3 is CASSQDRASGNTIYF. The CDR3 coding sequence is TGCGCCAGCAGCCAGGACAGGGCAAGTGGAAACACCATATATTTT.

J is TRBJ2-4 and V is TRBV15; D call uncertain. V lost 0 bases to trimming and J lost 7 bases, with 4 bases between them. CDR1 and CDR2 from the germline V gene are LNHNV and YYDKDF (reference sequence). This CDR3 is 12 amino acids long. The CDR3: CATSRDRNIQYF. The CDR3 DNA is TGTGCCACCAGCAGAGATCGGAACATTCAGTACTTC.

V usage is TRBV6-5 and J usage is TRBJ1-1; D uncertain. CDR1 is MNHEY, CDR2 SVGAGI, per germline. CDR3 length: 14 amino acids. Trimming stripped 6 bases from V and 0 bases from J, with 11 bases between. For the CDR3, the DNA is TGTGCCAGCAGCTCCCCACCTATGAACACTGAAGCTTTCTTT. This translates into CASSSPPMNTEAFF.

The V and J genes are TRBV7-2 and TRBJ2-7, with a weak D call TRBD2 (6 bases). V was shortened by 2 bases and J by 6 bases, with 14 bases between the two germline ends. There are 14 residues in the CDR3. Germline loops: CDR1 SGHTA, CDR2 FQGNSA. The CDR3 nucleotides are TGTGCCAGCAGCTTAAGTGTCCAGGGAGGCGAGCAGTACTTC. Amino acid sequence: CASSLSVQGGEQYF.

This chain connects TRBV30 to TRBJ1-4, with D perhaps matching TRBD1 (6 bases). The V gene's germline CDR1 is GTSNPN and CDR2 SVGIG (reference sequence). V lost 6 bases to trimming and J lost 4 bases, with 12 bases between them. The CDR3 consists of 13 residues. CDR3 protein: CACQGSLNEKLFF. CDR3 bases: TGTGCCTGCCAGGGGTCCCTTAATGAAAAACTGTTTTTT.

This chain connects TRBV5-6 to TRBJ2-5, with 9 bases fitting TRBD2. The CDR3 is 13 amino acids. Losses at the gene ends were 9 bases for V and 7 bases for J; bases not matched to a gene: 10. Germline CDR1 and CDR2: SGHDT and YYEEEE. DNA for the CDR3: TGTGCCACTACGCGGGGGGGCGCGGGGACCCAGTACTTC. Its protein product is CATTRGGAGTQYF.

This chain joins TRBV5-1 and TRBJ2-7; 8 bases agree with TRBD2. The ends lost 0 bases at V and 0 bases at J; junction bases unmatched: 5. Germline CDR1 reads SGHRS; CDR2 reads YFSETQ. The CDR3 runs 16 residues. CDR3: CASSLAVSGSSYEQYF. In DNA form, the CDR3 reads TGCGCCAGCAGCTTGGCCGTCAGCGGGAGCTCCTACGAGCAGTACTTC.

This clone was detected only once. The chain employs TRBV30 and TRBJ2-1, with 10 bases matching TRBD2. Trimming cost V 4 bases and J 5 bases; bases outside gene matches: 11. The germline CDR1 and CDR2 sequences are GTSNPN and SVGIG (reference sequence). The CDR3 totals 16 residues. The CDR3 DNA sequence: TGTGCCTGGAAATACGGCGGACTAGCGGTTAACAATGAGCAGTTCTTC. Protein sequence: CAWKYGGLAVNNEQFF.